These 14 T cell receptor beta chains came from one sample sequenced in a study of blood T cell repertoires in COVID-19. Profiled with immunoSEQ multiplex PCR; TCRdb holds only in-frame clones, not every one. The repertoire holds more than 90,000 clones, with approximately 88% as singletons. The sequenced sample consisted of peripheral blood. The receptors here all came from a woman between 65 and 79 years old with acute or convalescent COVID-19.

The chain employs TRBV21-1 and TRBJ2-4; the DNA was not compared with TRBD2, the D call given in the table. TRBV21-1 is a pseudogene segment. This CDR3 comprises 17 residues. CDR3 DNA: TGTGCCAGCAGCCAGGGACTAGGGCGGCGGGCCAAAAACATTCAGTACTTC. Protein product: CASSQGLGRRAKNIQYF.

The rearrangement joins TRBV19 to TRBJ2-7, with 9 nucleotides matching TRBD1. Germline V gene sequence: CDR1 LNHDA, CDR2 SQIVND (reference sequence). This CDR3 is built from 15 residues. The junction had 7 bases not matched to a gene; V was cut back by 6 bases and J by 1 base. CDR3 nucleotides: TGTGCCAGTAGCCCGCAGACAGGGGGGTCCTACGAGCAGTACTTC. Its translation: CASSPQTGGSYEQYF.

The chain has TRBV2 and TRBJ1-1; 7 bases match TRBD1. The germline gives CDR1 SNHLY, CDR2 FYNNEI. The V and J ends lost 9 bases and 1 base, in that order; junction bases with no gene match: 8. This CDR3 is 14 amino acids long. The chain's CDR3 is CASTYRGPNTEAFF. The CDR3 nucleotides are TGTGCCAGTACCTACAGGGGCCCGAACACTGAAGCTTTCTTT.

This rearrangement joins TRBV2 to TRBJ2-1; 7 positions agree with TRBD2. The CDR3 length is 14 residues. Germline CDR1 and CDR2: SNHLY and FYNNEI. V lost 10 bases to trimming and J lost 3 bases; unmatched junction nucleotides: 9. The CDR3 reads CATTSGILYNEQFF. The CDR3, as DNA: TGTGCCACTACGAGCGGGATCCTCTACAATGAGCAGTTCTTC. Together with reference TRBV2 and TRBJ2-1, the CDR3 gives the full variable domain: EPEVTQTPSHQVTQMGQEVILRCVPISNHLYFYWYRQILGQKVEFLVSFYNNEISEKSEIFDDQFSVERPDGSNFTLKIRSTKLEDSAMYFCATTSGILYNEQFFGPGTRLTVL.

This rearrangement joins TRBV30 to TRBJ2-1; D is undetermined. Germline V lookup: CDR1 GTSNPN, CDR2 SVGIG (reference sequence). The CDR3 contains 11 residues. Trimming removed 0 bases at V and 8 bases at J, with 5 bases between. In DNA form, the CDR3 reads TGTGCCTGGAGTGTACTGCATGAGCAGTTCTTC. Residues: CAWSVLHEQFF.

This sequence joins TRBV5-4 and TRBJ2-7; 9 bases agree with TRBD2. Per germline, CDR1 SGHNT and CDR2 YYREEE (reference sequence). The V gene end was trimmed by 0 bases and the J gene end by 3 bases; junction bases not matched to a gene: 4. The CDR3 runs to 15 residues. The CDR3, as DNA: TGTGCCAGCAGCTTGGGGGGTAGCGGGAGCTACGAGCAGTACTTC. It specifies CASSLGGSGSYEQYF.

The sample holds a few counts of this clone. This chain links TRBV4-1 with TRBJ2-7; D may be TRBD2 (6 bases). Germline V gene lookup returns CDR1 MGHRA and CDR2 YSYEKL. With 0 bases removed from V and 5 bases from J, the gap between germline ends came to 14 bases. This CDR3 comprises 15 residues. CDR3 nucleotide sequence: TGCGCCAGCAGCCAAGATGGAGGGGCTTGGAACGAGCAGTACTTC. Amino acid sequence: CASSQDGGAWNEQYF.

This clone came up a few times. The chain is built from TRBV11-3 and TRBJ1-5, with 11 positions matching TRBD1. Germline-derived CDR1 and CDR2 are SGHNT and YENEEA. Trimming cost V 5 bases and J 0 bases; bases outside gene matches: 9. CDR3 length equals 18 residues. CDR3 in DNA: TGTGCCAGCAGCCTGGGGACAGGGGGTGGATATAGCAATCAGCCCCAGCATTTT. This encodes CASSLGTGGGYSNQPQHF.

The rearrangement joins TRBV20-1 to TRBJ1-2; D is uncertain. Looked up from germline, CDR1 is DFQATT and CDR2 is SNEGSKA (reference sequence). Deletions cut 3 bases from V and 1 base from J, with 9 bases between. The CDR3 spans 13 residues. The CDR3 region has the DNA TGCAGTGCTAGTGCGCAGATTAACTATGGCTACACCTTC. It yields the protein CSASAQINYGYTF.

About this clone: Other DNA sequences in this specimen translate into the identical CDR3. The rearrangement joins TRBV5-1 to TRBJ1-3; D possibly corresponds to TRBD1 (5 bases). Trimming shortened V by 0 bases and J by 1 base, and 8 bases separated the two germline ends. There are 15 residues in the CDR3. The germline CDR1 and CDR2 sequences are SGHRS and YFSETQ. CDR3 loop: CASSLAGGSGNTIYF. CDR3 in DNA: TGCGCCAGCAGCTTGGCGGGGGGATCTGGAAACACCATATATTTT.

In DNA form, the CDR3 reads TGTGCCAGCAGTGATGACAGGGGTGGTAATTCACCCCTCCACTTT. Protein: CASSDDRGGNSPLHF. This chain joins TRBV2 and TRBJ1-6; 8 positions agree with TRBD1. After removal of 3 bases from V and 6 bases from J, the junction contained 4 bases not matched to a gene. Germline loops: CDR1 SNHLY, CDR2 FYNNEI. CDR3 length equals 15 residues.

The chain couples TRBV12-5 to TRBJ2-4, with D perhaps matching TRBD1 (7 bases). Germline CDR1 and CDR2: LGHNT and FRNRAP. The V and J ends lost 4 bases and 7 bases respectively, with 14 bases between them. The CDR3 contains 14 residues. The CDR3 spells CASGYRGRGNIQYF. The CDR3 DNA follows: TGTGCTAGTGGTTACAGGGGTCGGGGGAACATTCAGTACTTC.

The V gene is TRBV7-2, the J gene TRBJ2-5; maybe TRBD2 (6 bases). The ends were cut back, 5 bases at V and 5 bases at J, with 15 bases in the middle. Looked up from germline, CDR1 is SGHTA and CDR2 is FQGNSA. CDR3 length: 14 amino acids. CDR3 bases: TGTGCCAGCAGCCGGAGCGGGCCAAGCGAGACCCAGTACTTC. It specifies CASSRSGPSETQYF.

The CDR3 DNA is TGTGCCATCAGTTACAGGGGAAATGCTGAAGCTTTCTTT. This codes for CAISYRGNAEAFF. The rearrangement uses TRBV10-3 and TRBJ1-1; 7 bases match TRBD1. Germline loops: CDR1 ENHRY, CDR2 SYGVKD. The V and J ends lost 5 bases and 6 bases, in that order; junction bases with no gene match: 6. The CDR3 sequence is 13 residues long.